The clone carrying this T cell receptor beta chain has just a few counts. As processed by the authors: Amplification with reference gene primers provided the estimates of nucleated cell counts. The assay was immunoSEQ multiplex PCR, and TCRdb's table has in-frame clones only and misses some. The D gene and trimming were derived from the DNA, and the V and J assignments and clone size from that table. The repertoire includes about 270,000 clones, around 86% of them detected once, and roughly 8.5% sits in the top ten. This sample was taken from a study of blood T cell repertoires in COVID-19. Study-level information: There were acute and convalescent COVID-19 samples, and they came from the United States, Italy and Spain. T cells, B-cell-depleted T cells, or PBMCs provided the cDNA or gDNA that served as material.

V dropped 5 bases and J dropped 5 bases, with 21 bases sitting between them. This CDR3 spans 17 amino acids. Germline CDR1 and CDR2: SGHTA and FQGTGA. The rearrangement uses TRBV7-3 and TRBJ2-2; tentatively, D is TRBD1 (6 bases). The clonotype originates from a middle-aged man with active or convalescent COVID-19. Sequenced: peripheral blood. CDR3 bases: TGTGCCAGCAGCCTCACGGTAGTCAGGGGAGAAACCGGGGAGCTGTTTTTT. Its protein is CASSLTVVRGETGELFF. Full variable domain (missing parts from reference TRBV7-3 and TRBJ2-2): GAGVSQTPSNKVTEKGKYVELRCDPISGHTALYWYRQSLGQGPEFLIYFQGTGAADDSGLPNDRFFAVRPEGSVSTLKIQRTERGDSAVYLCASSLTVVRGETGELFFGEGSRLTVL.